This paragraph reports one T cell receptor beta chain. Its antigen remains unknown. The data were taken from a study of T cells expressing NK-cell markers. Study details: It was from sorted CD3+CD56+NKG2C+, CD3+CD56+NKG2C- and CD3+CD56-NKG2C+ T cells that TCR beta repertoires came. Serological testing identified seven of the eight sequenced donors as HCMV-seropositive and one as seronegative. Study outcomes and limitations: Roughly 1.0-7.0% of CD8+ T cells in more than five donors belonged to dominant NKG2C+ clonotypes.

This CDR3 is 15 amino acids long. Germline V gives CDR1 SGDLS, CDR2 YYNGEE. Libraries used 5'RACE template switching adding universal primer site and UMIs. TCRdb derives one entry per CDR3 protein from the 5' RACE reads, leaving out DNA. In all, the sample yields almost 450,000 distinct CDR3 sequences. The sequencing input was blood T cells: a sorted CD56 or NKG2C T cell subset, CD4+ or CD8+ T cells, or bulk PBMC T cells (not recorded which). The chain has TRBV9 and TRBJ2-6. This clonotype was obtained from a woman aged 18 to 75 in good health. The CDR3 loop is CASSVTRVGANVLTF.